This T cell receptor (beta chain) emerged from a study of response to subunit inactivated influenza vaccine. TCRdb itself ran the RT-PCR reads through MiXCR, one entry per CDR3 protein. The table records around 500,000 distinct CDR3 sequences, approximately 11% of them present only once. The study's findings and limits: The authors proposed limited new T cell recruitment per seasonal influenza vaccination.

Remarks on this clonotype: No antigen is known for it. Relative to the germline gene, one junction end is altered; a read error may explain this.

Germline V gene sequence: CDR1 MNHEY, CDR2 SVGEGT. The CDR3 sequence is 15 residues long. This clonotype was obtained from a man aged 50 to 60 who received an inactivated influenza vaccine. The specimen comprised PBMCs from blood, sampled about 6 weeks after vaccination. The chain is built from TRBV6-2 or TRBV6-3 and TRBJ2-3; weak D call: TRBD2 (6 bases). The chain's CDR3 is CASSYGGTRTDTKYF. The CDR3 bases are TGTGCCAGCAGTTACGGCGGGACTCGCACAGATACGAAGTATTTT.